These 26 T cell receptor beta chains originate from one sample sequenced in a study of beta chain features in type 1 diabetes. Since all of the isolated RNA was reverse transcribed, expressed TCRB transcripts were what got sequenced. Assay: immunoSEQ multiplex PCR; the TCRdb copy retains only in-frame clones and omits some. The data show 330,000 or so clones, around 20% seen once. Sequencing used naive CD4+ T cells from blood. These receptors were obtained from a woman between 18 and 30 years old in good health.

The sample holds a few counts of this clone. CDR3 residues: CASSPEENTEAFF. CDR3 sequence (DNA): TGTGCCAGCAGCCCGGAGGAGAACACTGAAGCTTTCTTT. The chain employs TRBV5-6 and TRBJ1-1, with D hard to call. Germline V gene data show CDR1 as SGHDT and CDR2 as YYEEEE. The CDR3 contains 13 residues. Trimming left V 4 bases short and J 1 base short, with 8 bases between.

The V call is TRBV6-6, the J call TRBJ2-7; D might be TRBD1 (5 bases). The V gene's germline CDR1 is MNHNY and CDR2 SVGAGI (reference sequence). The V and J ends lost 4 bases and 6 bases respectively, with 13 bases between them. CDR3 size: 13 residues. CDR3 in amino acids: CASSSSAGSEQYF. DNA of the CDR3: TGTGCCAGCAGTTCCTCGGCAGGGTCCGAGCAGTACTTC.

This clone was counted between two and nine times. The CDR3 sequence is CASSLRQGADTQYF. The CDR3 DNA follows: TGTGCCAGCAGCCTCCGACAGGGGGCAGATACGCAGTATTTT. V usage is TRBV4-2 and J usage is TRBJ2-3; 9 bases agree with TRBD1. CDR3 length equals 14 residues. CDR1 is LGHNA and CDR2 is YNFKEQ in the germline V gene. V trimming: 4 bases; J trimming: 4 bases; junction bases outside the gene matches: 3.

This clone was seen only a few times. Within the sample, other DNA sequences also encode this same CDR3. The chain uses TRBV29-1 and TRBJ1-2, with unresolved D. Looked up from germline, CDR1 is SQVTM and CDR2 is ANQGSEA. The CDR3 length is 12 residues. V lost 3 bases to trimming and J lost 2 bases, with 7 bases between them. CDR3: CSVDSLNYGYTF. In DNA form, the CDR3 reads TGCAGCGTTGATTCCCTGAACTATGGCTACACCTTC.

This clone was seen a handful of times. The rearrangement uses TRBV30 and TRBJ2-1; D might be TRBD1 (6 bases). Trimming pared 3 bases from V and 2 bases from J, leaving 17 bases between. Germline V gene data show CDR1 as GTSNPN and CDR2 as SVGIG (reference sequence). There are 16 residues in the CDR3. CDR3 bases: TGTGCCTGGAGGGGGGTGACCAGGGGTGCCTACAATGAGCAGTTCTTC. It encodes CAWRGVTRGAYNEQFF. The full variable domain, completed using reference TRBV30 and TRBJ2-1, is SQTIHQWPATLVQPVGSPLSLECTVEGTSNPNLYWYRQAAGRGLQLLFYSVGIGQISSEVPQNLSASRPQDRQFILSSKKLLLSDSGFYLCAWRGVTRGAYNEQFFGPGTRLTVL.

The chain recombines TRBV6-4 with TRBJ1-2; D possibly corresponds to TRBD1 (5 bases). Per the germline V gene, CDR1 is MRHNA and CDR2 is SNTAGT. The CDR3 is 12 residues long. Trimming pared 6 bases from V and 5 bases from J, leaving 10 bases between. The CDR3 sequence is CASSDGAYGYTF. For the CDR3, the DNA is TGTGCCAGCAGCGACGGGGCATATGGCTACACCTTC.

This clone occurred a few times. V and J are TRBV14 and TRBJ1-5, with 7 bases that match TRBD1. The CDR3 contains 15 residues. The ends lost 1 base at V and 3 bases at J; junction bases unmatched: 3. Germline V gene data show CDR1 as SGHDN and CDR2 as FVKESK. In nucleotides, the CDR3 is TGTGCCAGCAGCCAAGTACAGGGGCTCAATCAGCCCCAGCATTTT. Translated: CASSQVQGLNQPQHF.

This clone has a handful of counts. The chain recombines TRBV5-6 with TRBJ2-5, with 8 bases matching TRBD2. Germline V gene lookup returns CDR1 SGHDT and CDR2 YYEEEE. V dropped 0 bases and J dropped 3; count of bases not matched to a gene: 1. The length of the CDR3 is 14 residues. CDR3 bases: TGTGCCAGCAGCTTGGAGGGACTAGAAGAGACCCAGTACTTC. Its protein product is CASSLEGLEETQYF.

V gene TRBV6-5 combines with J gene TRBJ2-1; 9 nucleotides line up with TRBD2. The germline V gene has CDR1 MNHEY and CDR2 SVGAGI. The CDR3 is 13 residues long. V lost 3 bases to trimming and J lost 16 bases; unmatched junction nucleotides: 10. The CDR3 DNA follows: TGTGCCAGCAGTTATTCCAGACTAGCGGCCCCCTTCTTC. Protein sequence: CASSYSRLAAPFF.

This clone appeared a few times. J is TRBJ2-7 and V is TRBV7-9, with 10 bases identical to TRBD1. There are 16 residues in the CDR3. Per germline, CDR1 SEHNR and CDR2 FQNEAQ (reference sequence). J was trimmed by 2 bases and V by 5 bases; bases with no gene match: 9. The CDR3 DNA follows: TGTGCCAGCAGCCTACGGACAGGGGGTGGGACCTACGAGCAGTACTTC. Residues: CASSLRTGGGTYEQYF.

The chain carries TRBV30 and TRBJ1-4; D perhaps matches TRBD1 (6 bases). Trimming cost V 1 base and J 6 bases, with 12 bases left between them. Germline V gene sequence: CDR1 GTSNPN, CDR2 SVGIG (reference sequence). CDR3 length equals 14 residues. The CDR3 sequence is CAWSGRGAYEKLFF. The CDR3 coding sequence is TGTGCCTGGAGTGGTCGGGGGGCTTATGAAAAACTGTTTTTT.

This clone was seen more than once but under ten times. V and J are TRBV19 and TRBJ1-4, with a possible D match to TRBD1 (5 bases). This CDR3 has 13 amino acids. Germline V CDR1 and CDR2: LNHDA, SQIVND (reference sequence). Trimming shortened V by 4 bases and J by 5 bases, and 8 bases separated the two germline ends. As DNA, the CDR3 is TGTGCCAGTAGTACAGGGTCGAATGAAAAACTGTTTTTT. Translation: CASSTGSNEKLFF.

This clone occurred a few times. This chain joins TRBV6-6 and TRBJ2-1, with TRBD1 as a possible D gene (6 bases). The CDR3 extends over 13 amino acids. V dropped 5 bases and J dropped 8 bases, with 13 bases sitting between them. The germline gives CDR1 MNHNY, CDR2 SVGAGI (reference sequence). CDR3: CASSNTGRDEQFF. The CDR3 DNA reads as TGTGCCAGCAGTAACACAGGGCGGGATGAGCAGTTCTTC.

This clone was picked up a small number of times. The same CDR3 arises from other DNA sequences in this sample as well. The chain links TRBV7-9 to TRBJ1-1; 10 bases are shared with TRBD1. V gave up 5 bases and J gave up 1 base; unmatched junction bases: 4. The CDR3 covers 15 residues. Germline-derived CDR1 and CDR2 are SEHNR and FQNEAQ (reference sequence). In DNA form, the CDR3 reads TGTGCCAGCAGCCTCGGGGACAGGGGGAACACTGAAGCTTTCTTT. Translated: CASSLGDRGNTEAFF.

This clone was counted between two and nine times. The chain combines TRBV5-1 with TRBJ1-5; 8 bases are a match to TRBD1. CDR3 length: 13 amino acids. CDR1 is SGHRS, CDR2 YFSETQ, per germline. Trimming cost V 7 bases and J 4 bases; bases outside gene matches: 4. In DNA form, the CDR3 reads TGCGCCAGCGCGACAGGGGAGAATCAGCCCCAGCATTTT. Residues: CASATGENQPQHF.

There are a few counts of this clone. The rearrangement joins TRBV7-9 to TRBJ2-2; perhaps TRBD1 as D (6 bases). The CDR3 sequence is 12 residues long. The germline V gene encodes CDR1 SEHNR and CDR2 FQNEAQ (reference sequence). Trimming removed 7 bases from V and 6 bases from J, with 9 bases in between. CDR3 loop: CASMYRAGELFF. CDR3 in DNA: TGTGCCAGCATGTACAGGGCCGGGGAGCTGTTTTTT.

This clone was seen only a few times. The junction differs from germline at one of its ends, possibly a read error. The CDR3 nucleotides are TGTGCTAGCAGCTTAGAAAGCGTGGAGACCCAGTACTTC. As protein: CASSLESVETQYF. The chain recombines TRBV7-7 with TRBJ2-5, with D unclear. Germline V gene lookup returns CDR1 SSHAT and CDR2 FNYEAQ (reference sequence). The CDR3 loop spans 13 amino acids.

There are a few counts of this clone. This chain joins TRBV7-2 and TRBJ2-4, with TRBD1 matching 10 bases. This CDR3 spans 14 amino acids. The J segment lost 6 bases and the V segment lost 4 bases, leaving 3 bases of the junction unmatched. Germline V lookup: CDR1 SGHTA, CDR2 FQGNSA. As DNA, the CDR3 is TGTGCCAGCAGCTCGGACAGGGGGTCAAACATTCAGTACTTC. This encodes CASSSDRGSNIQYF.

This chain links TRBV9 with TRBJ2-7; tentative D call: TRBD2 (5 bases). CDR3 length: 12 amino acids. The germline V and J ends were trimmed by 0 bases and 8 bases, with 9 bases remaining between them. Germline V lookup: CDR1 SGDLS, CDR2 YYNGEE. In nucleotides, the CDR3 is TGTGCCAGCAGCGTAGATGAGGGAAAGCAGTACTTC. It codes for CASSVDEGKQYF.

This clone turned up a few times. The chain recombines TRBV4-1 with TRBJ1-1; D gene uncertain. The V end was cut by 1 base, the J end by 10 bases, with 16 bases between. Germline CDR1 is MGHRA and CDR2 is YSYEKL. This CDR3 contains 14 residues. Written as DNA, the CDR3 is TGCGCCAGCAGCCAAGCTCAATCCCAAAGAGGAGCTTTCTTT. Translation: CASSQAQSQRGAFF.

This clone has a handful of counts. Additional DNA sequences in this sample encode the identical CDR3. The rearrangement links TRBV30 to TRBJ1-1; D might be TRBD1 (5 bases). CDR1 GTSNPN and CDR2 SVGIG come from the germline V gene (reference sequence). Trimming took off 1 base at V and 4 bases at J, with 10 bases between the two ends. The CDR3 runs to 13 residues. The CDR3 nucleotides read TGTGCCTGGAGTGGTACGGGGGGCACTGAAGCTTTCTTT. It yields the protein CAWSGTGGTEAFF.

The CDR3 sequence is CASSELRNQPQHF. The CDR3 region has the DNA TGTGCCAGCAGTGAACTCCGGAATCAGCCCCAGCATTTT. The chain recombines TRBV2 with TRBJ1-5; D is undetermined. CDR1 SNHLY and CDR2 FYNNEI come from the germline V gene. CDR3 length equals 13 residues. With 2 bases removed from V and 4 bases from J, the gap between germline ends came to 6 bases.

This clone appeared a few times. The chain links TRBV7-9 to TRBJ2-3, with TRBD2 identical over 12 bases. V lost 3 bases to trimming and J lost 4 bases; unmatched junction nucleotides: 2. Looked up from germline, CDR1 is SEHNR and CDR2 is FQNEAQ (reference sequence). The length of the CDR3 is 15 residues. The CDR3 DNA follows: TGTGCCAGCAGCTTTGGACTAGCGGGGCCAGATACGCAGTATTTT. As protein: CASSFGLAGPDTQYF. Based on the CDR3 plus reference TRBV7-9 and TRBJ2-3, the full variable domain is DTGVSQNPRHKITKRGQNVTFRCDPISEHNRLYWYRQTLGQGPEFLTYFQNEAQLEKSRLLSDRFSAERPKGSFSTLEIQRTEQGDSAMYLCASSFGLAGPDTQYFGPGTRLTVL.

The chain uses TRBV9 and TRBJ2-4; 9 bases align to TRBD1. The V and J ends lost 4 bases and 5 bases, in that order; junction bases with no gene match: 4. The CDR3 sequence is 14 residues long. CDR1 is SGDLS and CDR2 is YYNGEE in the germline V gene. CDR3 protein: CASSPWTGENIQYF. The DNA for the CDR3 is TGTGCCAGCAGCCCGTGGACAGGGGAAAACATTCAGTACTTC. Filled out from reference TRBV9 and TRBJ2-4, the complete variable domain reads DSGVTQTPKHLITATGQRVTLRCSPRSGDLSVYWYQQSLDQGLQFLIQYYNGEERAKGNILERFSAQQFPDLHSELNLSSLELGDSALYFCASSPWTGENIQYFGAGTRLSVL.

The chain links TRBV29-1 to TRBJ1-1, with D hard to call. V lost 2 bases, J lost 2 bases, and 12 bases lay in between. The germline V gene has CDR1 SQVTM and CDR2 ANQGSEA. CDR3 length: 14 residues. For the CDR3, the DNA is TGCAGCGTTGAACGGGAAGCGGGTAACACTGAAGCTTTCTTT. Encoded protein: CSVEREAGNTEAFF.

This clone was observed a few times. The chain uses TRBV29-1 and TRBJ1-1; 9 positions agree with TRBD1. Germline V gene lookup returns CDR1 SQVTM and CDR2 ANQGSEA. V trimming: 6 bases; J trimming: 3 bases; junction bases outside the gene matches: 8. CDR3 length equals 14 residues. DNA for the CDR3: TGCAGCGTCCAAAACCGGGACAGGGACACTGAAGCTTTCTTT. Translated: CSVQNRDRDTEAFF.